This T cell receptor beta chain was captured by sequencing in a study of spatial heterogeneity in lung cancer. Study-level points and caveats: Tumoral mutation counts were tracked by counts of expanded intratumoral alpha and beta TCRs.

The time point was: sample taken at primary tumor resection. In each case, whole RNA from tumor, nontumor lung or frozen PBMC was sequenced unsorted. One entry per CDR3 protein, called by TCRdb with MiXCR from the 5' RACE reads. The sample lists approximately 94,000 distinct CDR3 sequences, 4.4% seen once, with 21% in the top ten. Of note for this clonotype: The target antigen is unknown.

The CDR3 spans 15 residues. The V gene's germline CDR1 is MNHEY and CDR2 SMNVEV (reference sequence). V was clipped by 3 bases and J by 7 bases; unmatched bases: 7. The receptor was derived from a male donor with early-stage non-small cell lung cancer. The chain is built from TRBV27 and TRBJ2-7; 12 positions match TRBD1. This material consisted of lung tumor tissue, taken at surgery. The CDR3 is CASSFPGQGALEQYF. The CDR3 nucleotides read TGTGCCAGCAGTTTTCCGGGACAGGGGGCGCTGGAGCAGTACTTC.